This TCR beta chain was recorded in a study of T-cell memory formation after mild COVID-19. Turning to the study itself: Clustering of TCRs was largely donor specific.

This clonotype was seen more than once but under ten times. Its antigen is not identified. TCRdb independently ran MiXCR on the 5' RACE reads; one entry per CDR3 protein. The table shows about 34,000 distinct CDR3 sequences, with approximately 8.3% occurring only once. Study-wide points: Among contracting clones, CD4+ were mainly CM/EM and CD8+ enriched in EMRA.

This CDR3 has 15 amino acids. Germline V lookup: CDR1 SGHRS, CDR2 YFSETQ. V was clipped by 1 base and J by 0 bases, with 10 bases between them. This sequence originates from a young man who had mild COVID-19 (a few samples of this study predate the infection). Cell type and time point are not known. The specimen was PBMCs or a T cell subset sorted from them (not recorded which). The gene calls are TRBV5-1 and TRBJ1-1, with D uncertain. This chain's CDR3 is CASSLTVTMNTEAFF. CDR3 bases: TGCGCCAGCAGCTTGACCGTCACGATGAACACTGAAGCTTTCTTT.